The 30 T cell receptor beta chains reported below all come from one sample, sequenced in a study of human T cells and chemical hapten exposure. TCRdb analysed the RACE reads with MiXCR anew, one entry per CDR3 protein. The table has 80,000 to 100,000 distinct CDR3 sequences, roughly 7.2% seen once. Documented time point: patch test 1, 2 weeks after DPC sensitization. Treatment noted: therapeutic diphenylcyclopropenone sensitization with weekly scalp DPC. The source material was whole blood, sampled in connection with sensitization to the hapten diphenylcyclopropenone (DPC). These receptors were taken from a woman aged 30 to 39 with alopecia areata. Some clones in this sample may be carry-over from other donors' samples.

The CDR3 DNA reads TGTGCCAGCTCCCCTGGCCTCAGGGGGCTGGACACTGAAGCTTTCTTT. It encodes CASSPGLRGLDTEAFF. The chain carries TRBV6-5 and TRBJ1-1; TRBD1 matches at 8 bases. V lost 8 bases to trimming and J lost 3 bases; unmatched junction nucleotides: 14. The CDR3 has 16 amino acids. Germline CDR1 MNHEY, CDR2 SVGAGI.

This clonotype turned up a few times. The chain employs TRBV14 and TRBJ1-6; no clear D. V lost 4 bases to trimming and J lost 7 bases, with 23 bases between them. This CDR3 comprises 18 residues. Germline CDR1 reads SGHDN; CDR2 reads FVKESK. In DNA, the CDR3 is TGTGCCAGCAGCCGACGTGGAGATACTTTCGCGGCCAATTCACCCCTCCACTTT. Protein product: CASSRRGDTFAANSPLHF.

The chain has TRBV25-1 and TRBJ2-5, with D uncertain. Germline V gene data show CDR1 as MGHDK and CDR2 as SYGVNS. The V end lost 3 bases, the J end lost 2 bases, and 10 bases lay between the germline ends. The CDR3 spans 14 residues. The DNA for the CDR3 is TGTGCCAGCAGTGATCCGGGCCGACAAGAGACCCAGTACTTC. This sequence encodes CASSDPGRQETQYF.

V is TRBV20-1 and J is TRBJ1-5; TRBD1 agrees at 11 bases. The CDR3 runs 16 residues. Germline lookup yields CDR1 DFQATT and CDR2 SNEGSKA (reference sequence). The ends lost 0 bases at V and 4 bases at J; junction bases unmatched: 5. CDR3 in amino acids: CSARDSGTGGNQPQHF. CDR3 DNA: TGCAGTGCTAGAGACTCCGGGACAGGGGGGAATCAGCCCCAGCATTTT.

This clonotype was picked up a small number of times. The rearrangement links TRBV20-1 to TRBJ1-2; D possibly corresponds to TRBD1 (5 bases). The CDR3 loop spans 11 amino acids. The germline V gene encodes CDR1 DFQATT and CDR2 SNEGSKA (reference sequence). V shed 3 bases and J shed 5 bases, with 7 bases lying between them. Here the CDR3 reads CSARGLYGYTF. The CDR3 DNA sequence: TGCAGTGCTAGGGGGCTTTATGGCTACACCTTC.

This clonotype was observed a few times. The chain uses TRBV5-1 and TRBJ2-1; TRBD2 aligns across 9 bases. The V gene's germline CDR1 is SGHRS and CDR2 YFSETQ. The CDR3 sequence is 15 residues long. V gave up 1 base and J gave up 5 bases; unmatched junction bases: 4. This CDR3 is CASSLISGGNNEQFF. Here the CDR3 DNA reads TGCGCCAGCAGCTTGATTAGCGGGGGAAACAATGAGCAGTTCTTC.

The sample holds many counts of this clonotype. This sequence joins TRBV20-1 and TRBJ1-5; tentatively, D is TRBD1 (6 bases). The CDR3 spans 14 residues. Trimming removed 3 bases at V and 3 bases at J, with 12 bases between. Germline CDR1 and CDR2: DFQATT and SNEGSKA (reference sequence). CDR3 amino acids: CSASATGSNQPQHF. CDR3 DNA: TGCAGTGCTAGCGCTACAGGGTCCAATCAGCCCCAGCATTTT.

This clonotype was observed many times. The chain links TRBV20-1 to TRBJ2-3; D tentatively fits TRBD1 or TRBD2 (5 bases each). The CDR3 is made up of 18 amino acids. Trimming left V 4 bases short and J 0 bases short, with 23 bases between. Per the germline V gene, CDR1 is DFQATT and CDR2 is SNEGSKA (reference sequence). CDR3 DNA: TGCAGTGCTATAACCGGGACCGCCCTTGACCTAAGCACAGATACGCAGTATTTT. Translating it yields CSAITGTALDLSTDTQYF.

In this sample, this clonotype turned up many times. The chain joins TRBV12-3 or TRBV12-4 to TRBJ1-1; D is perhaps TRBD1 (6 bases). V lost 8 bases and J 2 bases, leaving 18 bases between the germline ends. The CDR3 has 15 residues. CDR3 sequence reads: CASHQNRVHNTEAFF. CDR3 nucleotides: TGTGCCAGCCATCAAAACAGGGTCCACAACACTGAAGCTTTCTTT.

CDR3 in amino acids: CASSYSVPRNTEAFF. CDR3 nucleotide sequence: TGTGCCAGCAGTTACTCGGTTCCAAGGAACACTGAAGCTTTCTTT. This chain joins TRBV6-6 and TRBJ1-1; D not certain. Germline assignment: CDR1 MNHNY and CDR2 SVGAGI (reference sequence). The germline V and J ends were trimmed by 0 bases and 1 base, with 9 bases remaining between them. The CDR3 is made up of 15 amino acids.

This clonotype has at least ten counts. The CDR3 loop reads CSVDWSGQPFF. DNA of the CDR3: TGCAGCGTTGATTGGTCGGGACAGCCGTTCTTC. The chain links TRBV29-1 to TRBJ2-1; TRBD1 matches at 7 bases. The CDR3 runs to 11 residues. J was trimmed by 15 bases and V by 3 bases; bases with no gene match: 8. Per the germline V gene, CDR1 is SQVTM and CDR2 is ANQGSEA.

This clonotype came up many times. The CDR3 nucleotides are TGCGCCAGCAGCCCACGATCCCCCTACTATGGCTACACCTTC. Translated: CASSPRSPYYGYTF. The chain combines TRBV5-1 with TRBJ1-2; D call uncertain. V gave up 4 bases and J gave up 3 bases, with 13 bases separating them. From germline, CDR1 is SGHRS and CDR2 YFSETQ. The CDR3 is 14 amino acids.

This clonotype was detected ten times or more. J is TRBJ1-2 and V is TRBV7-9; D possibly corresponds to TRBD1 (5 bases). Germline CDR1 SEHNR, CDR2 FQNEAQ (reference sequence). The CDR3 totals 12 residues. Trimming shortened V by 8 bases and J by 6 bases, and 13 bases separated the two germline ends. The CDR3 loop reads CASSRRGDGYTF. CDR3 DNA: TGTGCCAGCTCTAGGAGAGGGGATGGCTACACCTTC. The full variable domain, rest sourced from reference TRBV7-9 and TRBJ1-2, is DTGVSQNPRHKITKRGQNVTFRCDPISEHNRLYWYRQTLGQGPEFLTYFQNEAQLEKSRLLSDRFSAERPKGSFSTLEIQRTEQGDSAMYLCASSRRGDGYTFGSGTRLTVV.

The rearrangement uses TRBV2 and TRBJ2-3; the D gene is possibly TRBD2 (5 bases). The CDR3 loop spans 15 amino acids. Trimming removed 6 bases from V and 6 bases from J, with 19 bases in between. Germline CDR1 and CDR2: SNHLY and FYNNEI. This chain's CDR3 is CASRDDTFGDDTQYF. The CDR3 DNA reads as TGTGCCAGCAGGGATGACACCTTCGGGGATGATACGCAGTATTTT.

This clonotype came up many times. V usage is TRBV5-1 and J usage is TRBJ2-3; D is perhaps TRBD1 (5 bases). This CDR3 spans 16 amino acids. The ends were cut back, 4 bases at V and 0 bases at J, with 15 bases in the middle. CDR1 is SGHRS, CDR2 YFSETQ, per germline. The CDR3 loop is CASSRQYLTSTDTQYF. Written as DNA, the CDR3 is TGCGCCAGCAGCCGACAGTATCTTACTAGCACAGATACGCAGTATTTT. Based on the CDR3 plus reference TRBV5-1 and TRBJ2-3, the full variable domain is KAGVTQTPRYLIKTRGQQVTLSCSPISGHRSVSWYQQTPGQGLQFLFEYFSETQRNKGNFPGRFSGRQFSNSRSEMNVSTLELGDSALYLCASSRQYLTSTDTQYFGPGTRLTVL.

V usage is TRBV20-1 and J usage is TRBJ2-7, with TRBD1 identical over 11 bases. The length of the CDR3 is 15 residues. Germline trimming cut 0 bases from V and 5 bases from J; bases unmatched to any gene: 6. CDR1 is DFQATT, CDR2 SNEGSKA, per germline (reference sequence). CDR3 sequence (DNA): TGCAGTGCTAGAGATCTCGGGACAGGGGGGGACGAGCAGTACTTC. It encodes CSARDLGTGGDEQYF.

At least ten counts were recorded for this clonotype. The chain uses TRBV6-2 or TRBV6-3 and TRBJ1-1, with D hard to call. V shed 7 bases and J shed 3 bases, with 9 bases lying between them. Germline values: CDR1 MNHEY, CDR2 SVGEGT. The CDR3 spans 12 residues. CDR3 DNA sequence: TGTGCCAGCACGGGAAGTCACACTGAAGCTTTCTTT. Its translation is CASTGSHTEAFF.

This clonotype came up many times. The chain is built from TRBV7-2 and TRBJ1-2; no clear D gene. This CDR3 has 15 amino acids. Trimming removed 2 bases at V and 2 bases at J, with 12 bases between. The germline V gene encodes CDR1 SGHTA and CDR2 FQGNSA. The CDR3 DNA is TGTGCCAGCAGCTTATACGTGCCATACAACTATGGCTACACCTTC. It is translated as CASSLYVPYNYGYTF. The full variable domain, in which reference TRBV7-2 and TRBJ1-2 provide the parts outside the CDR3, is GAGVSQSPSNKVTEKGKDVELRCDPISGHTALYWYRQSLGQGLEFLIYFQGNSAPDKSGLPSDRFSAERTGGSVSTLTIQRTQQEDSAVYLCASSLYVPYNYGYTFGSGTRLTVV.

This clonotype has ten or more counts. This chain joins TRBV7-9 and TRBJ2-7; 9 bases match TRBD1. The CDR3 has 17 residues. The V segment lost 1 base and the J segment 2 bases; nucleotides outside the gene matches: 9. CDR1 is SEHNR and CDR2 is FQNEAQ in the germline V gene (reference sequence). DNA for the CDR3: TGTGCCAGCAGCTTAGTGGGCCGGGGACAGGGCACCTACGAGCAGTACTTC. Amino acid sequence: CASSLVGRGQGTYEQYF.

This clonotype has ten or more counts. This rearrangement joins TRBV20-1 to TRBJ2-7, with TRBD1 matching over 8 bases. V dropped 6 bases and J dropped 1; count of bases not matched to a gene: 14. CDR3 length: 16 amino acids. CDR1 and CDR2 (germline): DFQATT, SNEGSKA (reference sequence). The CDR3 DNA reads as TGCAGTGCCCGGCCCCCGGGGACAGGCGATTCCTACGAGCAGTACTTC. Protein: CSARPPGTGDSYEQYF.

The chain couples TRBV2 to TRBJ2-3, with D perhaps TRBD1 (5 bases). The CDR3 extends over 15 amino acids. CDR1 is SNHLY and CDR2 is FYNNEI in the germline V gene. The V end lost 2 bases, the J end lost 6 bases, and 15 bases lay between the germline ends. CDR3 sequence reads: CASSEFVGQSDTQYF. CDR3 DNA: TGTGCCAGCAGTGAATTCGTGGGGCAGAGTGATACGCAGTATTTT.

The chain joins TRBV2 to TRBJ1-4; D is uncertain. Per germline, CDR1 SNHLY and CDR2 FYNNEI. V lost 6 bases and J 4 bases, leaving 6 bases between the germline ends. The length of the CDR3 is 12 residues. The CDR3 coding sequence is TGTGCCAGCAGCCAACTTAATGAAAAACTGTTTTTT. Its translation: CASSQLNEKLFF.

This chain links TRBV7-9 with TRBJ2-1; the D is unclear. The ends were cut back, 5 bases at V and 0 bases at J, with 11 bases in the middle. This CDR3 region has 15 residues. From germline, CDR1 is SEHNR and CDR2 FQNEAQ (reference sequence). CDR3: CASSLGPSSYNEQFF. The CDR3 bases are TGTGCCAGCAGCCTCGGGCCTAGCTCCTACAATGAGCAGTTCTTC.

This clonotype was observed at least ten times. The rearrangement joins TRBV5-1 to TRBJ2-3; D remains ambiguous. CDR1 and CDR2 from the germline V gene are SGHRS and YFSETQ. V shed 4 bases and J shed 0 bases, with 6 bases lying between them. CDR3 length: 13 residues. The CDR3 DNA reads as TGCGCCAGCAGCCGCGCTAGCACAGATACGCAGTATTTT. Its translation: CASSRASTDTQYF.

This clonotype was recorded a few times. The chain combines TRBV18 with TRBJ2-3; TRBD1 is a possible D gene (6 bases). Trimming cost V 3 bases and J 6 bases, with 10 bases left between them. The CDR3 contains 13 residues. Per germline, CDR1 KGHSH and CDR2 LQKENI. CDR3 sequence: CASSPRQGDTQYF. The DNA of the CDR3 is TGTGCCAGCTCACCGCGGCAGGGGGATACGCAGTATTTT.

This clonotype has a count of ten or more. The chain uses TRBV10-3 and TRBJ1-2, with a weak D call TRBD1 (5 bases). CDR1 is ENHRY, CDR2 SYGVKD, per germline. The CDR3 contains 14 residues. V was shortened by 2 bases and J by 7 bases, with 14 bases between the two germline ends. Written as DNA, the CDR3 is TGTGCCATCAGTGAGCGGGGCGCTTTCCGTGGCTACACCTTC. It yields the protein CAISERGAFRGYTF.

In its sample, this clonotype was seen a few times. The chain recombines TRBV13 with TRBJ1-2; tentative D call: TRBD1 (6 bases). V lost 2 bases, J lost 2 bases, and 12 bases lay in between. The CDR3 extends over 15 amino acids. Germline V gene lookup returns CDR1 PRHDT and CDR2 FYEKMQ (reference sequence). DNA for the CDR3: TGTGCCAGCAGCTTATCACAGGGAGGGAACTATGGCTACACCTTC. Its protein is CASSLSQGGNYGYTF. Full variable domain (remainder filled in from reference TRBV13 and TRBJ1-2): AAGVIQSPRHLIKEKRETATLKCYPIPRHDTVYWYQQGPGQDPQFLISFYEKMQSDKGSIPDRFSAQQFSDYHSELNMSSLELGDSALYFCASSLSQGGNYGYTFGSGTRLTVV.

This rearrangement joins TRBV10-3 to TRBJ1-2, with 9 bases fitting TRBD1. V trimming: 6 bases; J trimming: 3 bases; junction bases outside the gene matches: 5. The CDR3 spans 14 residues. The germline CDR1 and CDR2 sequences are ENHRY and SYGVKD. DNA of the CDR3: TGTGCCATCAGGTGGGGACAGGGAGACTATGGCTACACCTTC. This encodes CAIRWGQGDYGYTF.

The chain links TRBV12-3 or TRBV12-4 to TRBJ1-1; D not resolved. The CDR3 length is 12 residues. The ends were cut back, 5 bases at V and 11 bases at J, with 15 bases in the middle. The DNA for the CDR3 is TGTGCCAGCAGTCTTGGACTTCGGAGTGCTTTCTTT. It yields the protein CASSLGLRSAFF.

This clonotype was seen at least ten times. This chain uses TRBV7-9 with TRBJ2-7; TRBD1 might be the D (5 bases). The CDR3 totals 14 residues. Trimming stripped 1 base from V and 1 base from J, with 8 bases between. CDR1 is SEHNR, CDR2 FQNEAQ, per germline (reference sequence). As DNA, the CDR3 is TGTGCCAGCAGCTTAGAGGCAGGGTCCTACGAGCAGTACTTC. Amino acids: CASSLEAGSYEQYF.